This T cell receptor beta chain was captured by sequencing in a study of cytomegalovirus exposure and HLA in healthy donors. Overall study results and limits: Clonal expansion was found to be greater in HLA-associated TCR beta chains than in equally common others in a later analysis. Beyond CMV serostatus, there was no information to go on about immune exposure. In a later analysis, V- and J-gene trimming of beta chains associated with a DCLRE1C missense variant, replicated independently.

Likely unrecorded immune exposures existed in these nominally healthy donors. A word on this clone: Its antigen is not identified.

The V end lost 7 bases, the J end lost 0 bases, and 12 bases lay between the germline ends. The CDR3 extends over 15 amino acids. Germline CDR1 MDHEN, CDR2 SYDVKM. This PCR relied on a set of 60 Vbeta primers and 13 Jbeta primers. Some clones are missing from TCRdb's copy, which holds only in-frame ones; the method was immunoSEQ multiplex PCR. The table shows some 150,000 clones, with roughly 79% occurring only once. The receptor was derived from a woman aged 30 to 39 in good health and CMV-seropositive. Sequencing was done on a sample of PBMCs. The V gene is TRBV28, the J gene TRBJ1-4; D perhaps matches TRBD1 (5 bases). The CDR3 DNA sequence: TGTGCCAGCAACTTCGGGGGGGCAACTAATGAAAAACTGTTTTTT. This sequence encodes CASNFGGATNEKLFF.